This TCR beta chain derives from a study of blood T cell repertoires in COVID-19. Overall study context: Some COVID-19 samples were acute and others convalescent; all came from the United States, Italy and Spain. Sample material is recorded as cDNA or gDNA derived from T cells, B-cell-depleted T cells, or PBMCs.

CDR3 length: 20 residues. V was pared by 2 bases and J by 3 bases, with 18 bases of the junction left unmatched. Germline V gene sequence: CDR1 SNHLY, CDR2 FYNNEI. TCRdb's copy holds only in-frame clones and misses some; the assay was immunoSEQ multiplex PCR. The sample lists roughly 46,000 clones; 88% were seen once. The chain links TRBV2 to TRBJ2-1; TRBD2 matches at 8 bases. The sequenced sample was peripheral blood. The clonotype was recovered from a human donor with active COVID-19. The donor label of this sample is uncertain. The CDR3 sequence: CASSEPSGSTQTRGYNEQFF. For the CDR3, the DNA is TGTGCCAGCAGTGAACCAAGCGGGAGTACCCAGACTAGGGGCTACAATGAGCAGTTCTTC.